The clone carrying this TCR beta chain was picked up a small number of times. CDR3-region Arm-PCR and iRepertoire HTBI primers produced the TCR beta libraries. TCRdb re-called the multiplex PCR reads through MiXCR, storing one row per CDR3 protein. In the table there are roughly 450,000 distinct CDR3 sequences, about 25% of which are singletons. The sample is drawn from a study of regulatory T cells in long-lasting Graves disease. Time point of the sample: persistent/refractory GD, antithyroid drugs over 5 years with positive TRAb. The TCR library was made from RNA that had been extracted from PBMCs in TRIzol. EDTA tubes received about 9.3 milliliters of collected peripheral blood. Sample: peripheral blood mononuclear cells (PBMCs), taken when the disease was refractory, from a patient treated with antithyroid drugs. The clonotype originates from a female donor with Graves disease.

In DNA, the CDR3 is TGTGCCAGCTCACCACAGGTCACTAGGATCTATGGCTACACCTTC. It is translated as CASSPQVTRIYGYTF. This rearrangement joins TRBV18 to TRBJ1-2; D is undetermined. This CDR3 is built from 15 residues. The germline V gene encodes CDR1 KGHSH and CDR2 LQKENI. V was shortened by 1 base and J by 4 bases, with 13 bases between the two germline ends.